These 8 T cell receptor beta chains were all obtained from the same sample, sequenced in a study of post-analysis software for immune sequencing data (dated by TCRdb to about 2015). Findings and caveats that apply to the study as a whole: Significantly higher frequencies in patients than in controls were found for five or six TRBV segments, including TRBV5-6, TRBV5-1 and TRBV20-1.

No antigen is known for these receptors. Library construction relied on PCR. The sample was run on an Illumina HiSeq 2500. To reduce PCR and sequencing biases, unique molecular identifiers were built into the TCR beta cDNA libraries. In-frame beta chains were kept once TCRdb had trimmed the public reads at Q25 with fastp and called clones with MiXCR. Every CDR3 protein is listed once, alongside the most common genes and DNA of its rows. The sample includes 600,000 to 750,000 distinct CDR3 sequences, with 59% observed a single time. Of the sample, around 10% falls within the top ten clones. Sequencing used blood. Receptors were obtained from a girl aged 2 to 10 with multiple sclerosis.

This chain uses TRBV5-1 with TRBJ2-4, with a weak D call TRBD2 (5 bases). The germline V gene has CDR1 SGHRS and CDR2 YFSETQ. CDR3 length: 17 residues. V was pared by 0 bases and J by 0 bases, with 13 bases between. The CDR3 bases are TGCGCCAGCAGCTTGGTGGTTCTGGACTTAGCCAAAAACATTCAGTACTTC. Translation gives CASSLVVLDLAKNIQYF.

The genes are TRBV7-2 and TRBJ2-1; perhaps TRBD2 as D (7 bases). The CDR3 extends over 12 amino acids. Deletions cut 5 bases from V and 9 bases from J, with 11 bases between. The germline CDR1 and CDR2 sequences are SGHTA and FQGNSA. CDR3 in DNA: TGTGCCAGCAGCAAGGGGGGGCCTGAGCAGTTCTTC. Translation gives CASSKGGPEQFF.

The rearrangement joins TRBV7-2 to TRBJ2-7, with no clear D. This CDR3 comprises 15 residues. Trimming took 2 bases from V and 2 from J, leaving 13 bases between them. Germline CDR1 reads SGHTA; CDR2 reads FQGNSA. CDR3 sequence reads: CASSLQQVPTYEQYF. CDR3 DNA: TGTGCCAGCAGCTTACAACAAGTCCCGACCTACGAGCAGTACTTC.

The rearrangement uses TRBV7-9 and TRBJ2-3; a possible D gene is TRBD2 (6 bases). Germline V CDR1 and CDR2: SEHNR, FQNEAQ (reference sequence). Trimming pared 0 bases from V and 1 base from J, leaving 11 bases between. The CDR3 is 16 residues long. The CDR3 DNA is TGTGCCAGCAGCTTAGCTGCGGGGAGTGGCACAGATACGCAGTATTTT. Residues: CASSLAAGSGTDTQYF.

The genes are TRBV9 and TRBJ2-3; 9 bases align to TRBD2. Trimming cost V 0 bases and J 0 bases; bases outside gene matches: 2. From germline, CDR1 is SGDLS and CDR2 YYNGEE. The CDR3 length is 16 residues. In nucleotides, the CDR3 is TGTGCCAGCAGCGTAGGAGCGGGAGGAAGCACAGATACGCAGTATTTT. Its protein product is CASSVGAGGSTDTQYF.

The chain uses TRBV10-3 and TRBJ2-3; TRBD1 is a possible D gene (6 bases). There are 16 residues in the CDR3. CDR1 is ENHRY and CDR2 is SYGVKD in the germline V gene. Trimming shortened V by 6 bases and J by 2 bases, and 18 bases separated the two germline ends. The CDR3 loop reads CAISRDKGPTTDTQYF. CDR3 nucleotides: TGTGCCATCAGCCGGGACAAGGGGCCTACCACAGATACGCAGTATTTT.

The chain has TRBV12-3 or TRBV12-4 and TRBJ2-1; TRBD1 might be the D (5 bases). The V end lost 4 bases, the J end lost 6 bases, and 10 bases lay between the germline ends. This CDR3 comprises 13 residues. CDR3 DNA sequence: TGTGCCAGCAGTTGGACACCGGGCAATGAGCAGTTCTTC. Amino acids: CASSWTPGNEQFF.

The V gene is TRBV5-1, the J gene TRBJ1-1, with D perhaps TRBD1 (5 bases). The length of the CDR3 is 16 residues. Looked up from germline, CDR1 is SGHRS and CDR2 is YFSETQ. Trimming shortened V by 3 bases and J by 0 bases, and 15 bases separated the two germline ends. The CDR3 loop reads CASSSGRQMMNTEAFF. CDR3 sequence (DNA): TGCGCCAGCAGCTCGGGGCGACAGATGATGAACACTGAAGCTTTCTTT. The full variable domain, in which reference TRBV5-1 and TRBJ1-1 provide the parts outside the CDR3, is KAGVTQTPRYLIKTRGQQVTLSCSPISGHRSVSWYQQTPGQGLQFLFEYFSETQRNKGNFPGRFSGRQFSNSRSEMNVSTLELGDSALYLCASSSGRQMMNTEAFFGQGTRLTVV.